Sequencing of this TCR beta chain was carried out in a study of blood T cell repertoires in COVID-19. Across the whole study: The United States, Italy and Spain supplied acute and convalescent COVID-19 samples.

In the authors' methods: Amplified reference gene primers provided the basis for estimating nucleated cell counts. The data were produced by immunoSEQ multiplex PCR, yet TCRdb's version contains in-frame clones alone and is incomplete. The V and J calls and clone size are taken from that table; D and trimming were inferred from the DNA. The table records some 68,000 clones, just under 85% of them present only once. The CDR3 is 13 residues long. Trimming cost V 9 bases and J 5 bases, with 17 bases left between them. CDR1 SNHLY and CDR2 FYNNEI come from the germline V gene. Material: peripheral blood. V is TRBV2 and J is TRBJ2-7; possibly TRBD2 for D (6 bases). The TCR originated in a man between 65 and 85 years old with acute or convalescent COVID-19. Here the CDR3 DNA reads TGTGCCAGAGATGGCCCGGGAGTCGACGAGCAGTACTTC. Protein: CARDGPGVDEQYF.